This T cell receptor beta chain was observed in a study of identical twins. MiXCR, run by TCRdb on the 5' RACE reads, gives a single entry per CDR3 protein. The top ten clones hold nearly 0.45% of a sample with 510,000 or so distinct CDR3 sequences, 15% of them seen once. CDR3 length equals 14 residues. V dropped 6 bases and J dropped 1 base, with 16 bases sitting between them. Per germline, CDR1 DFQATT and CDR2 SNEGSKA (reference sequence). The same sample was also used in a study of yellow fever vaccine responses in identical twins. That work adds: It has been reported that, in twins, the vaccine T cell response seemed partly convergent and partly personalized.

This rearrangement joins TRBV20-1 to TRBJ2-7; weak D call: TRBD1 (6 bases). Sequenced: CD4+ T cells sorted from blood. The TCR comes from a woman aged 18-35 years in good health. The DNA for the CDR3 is TGCAGTGCCTTAACTCAAGGACAGTCCTACGAGCAGTACTTC. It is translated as CSALTQGQSYEQYF.